This T cell receptor beta chain was profiled in a study of T cell responses to AZD1222 COVID-19 vaccine. Looking at the study overall: Recipients boosted at about 4 weeks or about 12 weeks are pooled. Overall study findings and caveats: Repertoires were collected only later (after the peak T cell response had occurred). At baseline, just a handful of AZD1222 recipients tested seropositive. The study reported that nearly half of spike-specific TCRs target unmutated variant regions.

Remarks on this clone: The antigen remains unidentified.

The V and J ends lost 0 bases and 6 bases respectively, with 9 bases between them. Per the germline V gene, CDR1 is SGHDT and CDR2 is YYEEEE. The CDR3 length is 13 residues. Using immunoSEQ multiplex PCR, the repertoire was profiled, and TCRdb retains in-frame clones only, with some absent. The sample lists over 100,000 clones; 90% were seen once. The V call is TRBV5-6, the J call TRBJ1-1, with D hard to call. The receptor's source is an adult in good health. The material was peripheral blood, obtained on day 0 of AZD1222 vaccination. For the CDR3, the DNA is TGTGCCAGCAGCTTGGCGCAGGTCGCTGAAGCTTTCTTT. Translating it yields CASSLAQVAEAFF.